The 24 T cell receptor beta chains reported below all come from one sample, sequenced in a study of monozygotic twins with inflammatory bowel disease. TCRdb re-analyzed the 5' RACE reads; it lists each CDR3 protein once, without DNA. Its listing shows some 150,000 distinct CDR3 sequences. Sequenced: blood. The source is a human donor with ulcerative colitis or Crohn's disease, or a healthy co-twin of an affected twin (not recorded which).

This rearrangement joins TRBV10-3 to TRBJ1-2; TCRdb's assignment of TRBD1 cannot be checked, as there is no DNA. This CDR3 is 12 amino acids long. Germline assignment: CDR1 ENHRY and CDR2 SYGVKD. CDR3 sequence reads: CAVRQGLDGYTF.

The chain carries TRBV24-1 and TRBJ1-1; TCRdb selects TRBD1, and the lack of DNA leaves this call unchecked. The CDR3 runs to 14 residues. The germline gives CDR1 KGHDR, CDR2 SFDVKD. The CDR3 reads CATSVGGRYTEAFF.

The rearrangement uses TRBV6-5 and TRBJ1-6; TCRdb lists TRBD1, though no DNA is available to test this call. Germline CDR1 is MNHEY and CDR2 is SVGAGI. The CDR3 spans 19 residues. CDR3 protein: CASSYSGTGKWAGRSPLHF.

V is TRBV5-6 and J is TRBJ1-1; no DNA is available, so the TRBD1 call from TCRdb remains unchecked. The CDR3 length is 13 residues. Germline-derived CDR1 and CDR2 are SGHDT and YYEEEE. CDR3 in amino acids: CASPPYCNTEAFF.

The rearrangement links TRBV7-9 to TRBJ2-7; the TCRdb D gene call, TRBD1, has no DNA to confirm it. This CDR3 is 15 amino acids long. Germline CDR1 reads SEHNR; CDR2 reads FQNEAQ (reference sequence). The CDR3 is CASRSFRDRIYEQYF.

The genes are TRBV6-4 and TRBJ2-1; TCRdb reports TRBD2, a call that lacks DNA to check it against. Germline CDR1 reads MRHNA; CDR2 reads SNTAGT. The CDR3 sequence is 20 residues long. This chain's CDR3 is CASSPRDNSGMGSAGNEQFF.

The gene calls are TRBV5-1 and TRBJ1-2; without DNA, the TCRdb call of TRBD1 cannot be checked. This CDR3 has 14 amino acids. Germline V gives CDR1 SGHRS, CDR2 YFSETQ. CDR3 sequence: CASSEGQGVYGYTF.

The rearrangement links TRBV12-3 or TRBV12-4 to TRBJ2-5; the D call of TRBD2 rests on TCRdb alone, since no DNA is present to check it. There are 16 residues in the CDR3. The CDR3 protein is CASSAGLAGAQETQYF.

CDR3 sequence reads: CASSGTPERGRGNEQFF. The rearrangement uses TRBV25-1 and TRBJ2-1; TCRdb's D call, TRBD1, is unchecked because there is no DNA. CDR3 length equals 17 residues. Germline V gene sequence: CDR1 MGHDK, CDR2 SYGVNS. Full variable domain (missing parts from reference TRBV25-1 and TRBJ2-1): EADIYQTPRYLVIGTGKKITLECSQTMGHDKMYWYQQDPGMELHLIHYSYGVNSTEKGDLSSESTVSRIRTEHFPLTLESARPSHTSQYLCASSGTPERGRGNEQFFGPGTRLTVL.

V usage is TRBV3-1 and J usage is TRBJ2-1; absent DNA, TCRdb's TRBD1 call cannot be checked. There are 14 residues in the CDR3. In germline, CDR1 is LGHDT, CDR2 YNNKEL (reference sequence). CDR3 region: CASSRTGAYNEQFF.

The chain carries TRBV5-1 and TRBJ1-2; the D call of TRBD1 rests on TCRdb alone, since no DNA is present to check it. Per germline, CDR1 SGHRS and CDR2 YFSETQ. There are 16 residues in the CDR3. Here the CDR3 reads CASSPGRDRVTYGYTF.

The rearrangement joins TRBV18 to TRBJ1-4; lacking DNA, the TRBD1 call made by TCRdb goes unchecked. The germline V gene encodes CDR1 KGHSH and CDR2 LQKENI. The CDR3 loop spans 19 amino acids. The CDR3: CASSRLPGQGTSTNEKLFF.

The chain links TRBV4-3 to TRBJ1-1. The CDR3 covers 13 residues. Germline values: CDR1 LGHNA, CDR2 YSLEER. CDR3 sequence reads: CASSQDLHTEAFF.

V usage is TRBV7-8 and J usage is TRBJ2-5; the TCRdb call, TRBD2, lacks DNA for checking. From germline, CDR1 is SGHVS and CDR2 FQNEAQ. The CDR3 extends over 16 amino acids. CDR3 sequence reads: CASSLAGRGGGETQYF. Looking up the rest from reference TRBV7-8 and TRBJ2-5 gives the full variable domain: GAGVSQSPRYKVAKRGQDVALRCDPISGHVSLFWYQQALGQGPEFLTYFQNEAQLDKSGLPSDRFFAERPEGSVSTLKIQRTQQEDSAVYLCASSLAGRGGGETQYFGPGTRLLVL.

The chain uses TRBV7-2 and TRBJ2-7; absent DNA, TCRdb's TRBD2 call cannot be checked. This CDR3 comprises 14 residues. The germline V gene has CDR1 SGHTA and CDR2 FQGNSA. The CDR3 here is CASTPQEGSYEQYF.

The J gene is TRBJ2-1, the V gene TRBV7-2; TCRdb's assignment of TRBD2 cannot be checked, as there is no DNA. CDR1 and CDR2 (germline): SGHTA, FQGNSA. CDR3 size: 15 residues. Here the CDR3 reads CASSSSGGLGPEQFF.

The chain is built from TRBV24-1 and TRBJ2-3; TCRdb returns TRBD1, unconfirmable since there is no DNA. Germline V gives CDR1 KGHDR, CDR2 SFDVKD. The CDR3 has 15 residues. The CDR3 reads CATSDPRAGTDTQYF.

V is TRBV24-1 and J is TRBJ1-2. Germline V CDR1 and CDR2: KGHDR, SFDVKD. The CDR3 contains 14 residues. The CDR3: CATSDPGRSRGYTF.

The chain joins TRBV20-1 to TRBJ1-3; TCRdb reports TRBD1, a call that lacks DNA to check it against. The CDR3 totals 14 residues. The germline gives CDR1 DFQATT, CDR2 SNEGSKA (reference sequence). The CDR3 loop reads CSARGGPGEDTIYF.

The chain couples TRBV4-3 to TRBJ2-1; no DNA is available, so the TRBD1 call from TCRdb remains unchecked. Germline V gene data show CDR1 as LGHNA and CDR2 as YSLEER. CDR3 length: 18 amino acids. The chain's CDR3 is CASSQDLGPATGNTEQFF.

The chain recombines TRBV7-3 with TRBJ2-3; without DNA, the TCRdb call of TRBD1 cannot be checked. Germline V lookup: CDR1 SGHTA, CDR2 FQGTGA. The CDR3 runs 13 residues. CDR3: CASSSAPADTQYF.

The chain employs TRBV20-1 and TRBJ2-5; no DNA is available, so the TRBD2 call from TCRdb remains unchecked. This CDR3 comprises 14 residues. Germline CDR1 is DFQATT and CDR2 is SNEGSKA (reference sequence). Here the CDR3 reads CSARVAGAQETQYF.

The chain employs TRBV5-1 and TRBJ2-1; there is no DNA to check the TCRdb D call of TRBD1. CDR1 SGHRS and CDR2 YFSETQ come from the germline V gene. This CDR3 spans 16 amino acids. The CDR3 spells CASSLRGGAEYNEQFF.

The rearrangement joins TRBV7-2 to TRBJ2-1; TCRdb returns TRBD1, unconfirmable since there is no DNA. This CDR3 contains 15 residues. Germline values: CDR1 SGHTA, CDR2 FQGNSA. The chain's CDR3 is CASGKGGGGPNEQFF.